The 26 T cell receptor beta chains presented below share a single source sample, sequenced in a study of molecular identifiers for immune sequencing clone quantification. TCRdb re-called the PCR reads through MiXCR, storing one row per CDR3 protein. Of about 320,000 distinct CDR3 sequences listed, about a fifth are singletons. The source material was naive CD8+ T cells from blood, with Jurkat cell RNA spiked in. This sample's subset: FACS-sorted CD8+CD4-CCR7+CD45RA+ naive T cells. These receptors originate from a human donor in good health. Some libraries in this study had Jurkat cell RNA spiked in.

This clonotype was counted at least ten times. This chain joins TRBV5-6 and TRBJ1-1, with D unresolved. This CDR3 region has 15 residues. Germline CDR1 and CDR2: SGHDT and YYEEEE. V was trimmed by 4 bases and J by 0 bases, leaving 13 bases between them. CDR3 loop: CASSAFVGLNTEAFF. DNA for the CDR3: TGTGCCAGCAGCGCGTTTGTGGGCCTGAACACTGAAGCTTTCTTT.

This clonotype was detected ten times or more. The chain combines TRBV13 with TRBJ2-7; D tentatively reads TRBD1 or TRBD2 (5 bases each). The V end was cut by 5 bases, the J end by 4 bases, with 15 bases between. The CDR3 spans 14 residues. From germline, CDR1 is PRHDT and CDR2 FYEKMQ (reference sequence). The CDR3 loop is CASSPGTSPYEQYF. The DNA for the CDR3 is TGTGCCAGCAGCCCCGGGACCTCACCGTACGAGCAGTACTTC.

A remark on this clonotype: A much larger clone is a single base away; this may be a read error. The CDR3 loop is CSARDLPAGNTIHF. The CDR3 DNA reads as TGCAGTGCTAGAGATTTGCCAGCTGGAAACACCATACATTTT. The rearrangement links TRBV20-1 to TRBJ1-3, with no clear D. Looked up from germline, CDR1 is DFQATT and CDR2 is SNEGSKA (reference sequence). The CDR3 sequence is 14 residues long.

The table lists this clonotype with many counts. J is TRBJ2-1 and V is TRBV29-1, with D possibly being TRBD1 (6 bases). Deletions cut 7 bases from V and 5 bases from J, with 12 bases between. This CDR3 spans 12 amino acids. Germline lookup yields CDR1 SQVTM and CDR2 ANQGSEA. This CDR3 reads CSGQEMDNEQFF. The CDR3, as DNA: TGCAGCGGACAGGAAATGGACAATGAGCAGTTCTTC.

This clonotype occurred many times. V and J are TRBV4-3 and TRBJ1-2; D not certain. Trimming shortened V by 0 bases and J by 3 bases, and 11 bases separated the two germline ends. Germline CDR1 reads LGHNA; CDR2 reads YSLEER. This CDR3 comprises 15 residues. As DNA, the CDR3 is TGCGCCAGCAGCCAAGATCCCCAGAGTCACTATGGCTACACCTTC. This encodes CASSQDPQSHYGYTF.

This clonotype was detected many times. The chain has TRBV10-2 and TRBJ1-3; D is unresolved. The length of the CDR3 is 16 residues. Trimming removed 10 bases at V and 0 bases at J, with 19 bases between. Germline CDR1 reads WSHSY; CDR2 reads SAAADI. In DNA, the CDR3 is TGCGCCAACGGATACAGAAAGAGCTTCTCTGGAAACACCATATATTTT. Encoded protein: CANGYRKSFSGNTIYF.

This clonotype was counted at least ten times. The chain uses TRBV3-1 and TRBJ1-1; D unresolved. The CDR3 extends over 12 amino acids. The V end lost 5 bases, the J end lost 6 bases, and 10 bases lay between the germline ends. Germline CDR1 LGHDT, CDR2 YNNKEL (reference sequence). CDR3: CASSDRGAEAFF. Here the CDR3 DNA reads TGTGCCAGCAGCGACCGTGGGGCTGAAGCTTTCTTT.

As regards this clonotype: A read error is possible here, since a much larger clone lies one base away. CDR3 in amino acids: CASSQGVAAGPGELFF. DNA for the CDR3: TGCGCCAGCAGCCAAGGGGTCGCAGCGGGGCCCGGGGAGCTGTTTTTT. V is TRBV4-1 and J is TRBJ2-2, with 7 bases lining up with TRBD2. Germline assignment: CDR1 MGHRA and CDR2 YSYEKL. V lost 1 base, J lost 6 bases, and 8 bases stayed unmatched. This CDR3 comprises 16 residues.

This clonotype was detected only a few times. V gene TRBV5-6 combines with J gene TRBJ2-7, with D perhaps matching TRBD2 (5 bases). There are 15 residues in the CDR3. Trimming took off 0 bases at V and 0 bases at J, with 10 bases between the two ends. Germline V CDR1 and CDR2: SGHDT, YYEEEE. CDR3 region: CASSLARVSSYEQYF. DNA of the CDR3: TGTGCCAGCAGCTTGGCGAGGGTGAGCTCCTACGAGCAGTACTTC. The full variable domain, rest sourced from reference TRBV5-6 and TRBJ2-7, is DAGVTQSPTHLIKTRGQQVTLRCSPKSGHDTVSWYQQALGQGPQFIFQYYEEEERQRGNFPDRFSGHQFPNYSSELNVNALLLGDSALYLCASSLARVSSYEQYFGPGTRLTVT.

This clonotype has at least ten counts. The genes are TRBV7-9 and TRBJ1-4; D possibly corresponds to TRBD1 (5 bases). Trimming pared 4 bases from V and 0 bases from J, leaving 15 bases between. The CDR3 spans 17 residues. Germline V gives CDR1 SEHNR, CDR2 FQNEAQ (reference sequence). In DNA, the CDR3 is TGTGCCAGCAGCTCTCATATGGGACGATCAACTAATGAAAAACTGTTTTTT. Its translation: CASSSHMGRSTNEKLFF.

This clonotype was recorded many times. J is TRBJ1-1 and V is TRBV9; D call uncertain. This CDR3 is built from 13 residues. Germline values: CDR1 SGDLS, CDR2 YYNGEE. V shed 3 bases and J shed 2 bases, with 8 bases lying between them. The CDR3 DNA sequence: TGTGCCAGCAGCGATACAGCAAACACTGAAGCTTTCTTT. This encodes CASSDTANTEAFF.

The chain combines TRBV7-9 with TRBJ1-5, with D maybe TRBD1 (6 bases). Deletions cut 5 bases from V and 5 bases from J, with 16 bases between. Germline V gene lookup returns CDR1 SEHNR and CDR2 FQNEAQ (reference sequence). This CDR3 is built from 15 residues. This CDR3 is CASSAPEGGDQPQHF. The CDR3 nucleotides are TGTGCCAGCAGCGCGCCCGAGGGGGGGGATCAGCCCCAGCATTTT.

Ten or more counts support this clonotype. The chain combines TRBV7-9 with TRBJ1-1; D call uncertain. The CDR3 is 12 amino acids. CDR1 and CDR2 (germline): SEHNR, FQNEAQ (reference sequence). V lost 3 bases, J lost 4 bases, and 6 bases lay in between. Here the CDR3 reads CASSFGSTEAFF. Written as DNA, the CDR3 is TGTGCCAGCAGCTTTGGTAGCACTGAAGCTTTCTTT.

Remarks on this clonotype: It may be a read error: a sequence one base away is much more abundant. V and J are TRBV7-2 and TRBJ2-1, with a tentative D call TRBD1 (6 bases). V lost 7 bases and J 7 bases, leaving 14 bases between the germline ends. Germline CDR1 reads SGHTA; CDR2 reads FQGNSA. This CDR3 spans 13 amino acids. The CDR3 coding sequence is TGTGCCAGCAAGCCCGGAACAGGGAATGAGCAGTTCTTC. Residues: CASKPGTGNEQFF.

This clonotype has a count of ten or more. The V gene is TRBV29-1, the J gene TRBJ2-2; 7 bases agree with TRBD1. CDR1 is SQVTM and CDR2 is ANQGSEA in the germline V gene. J was trimmed by 0 bases and V by 4 bases; bases with no gene match: 5. There are 15 residues in the CDR3. The CDR3 sequence is CSVAGTATNTGELFF. The DNA for the CDR3 is TGCAGCGTTGCCGGGACAGCTACGAACACCGGGGAGCTGTTTTTT.

On this clonotype: A junction boundary mismatches the germline segment, possibly from a read error. This chain's CDR3 is CASSQGVRLQYGQYF. DNA for the CDR3: TGTGCCAGCAGCCAAGGGGTCCGACTACAGTACGGGCAGTACTTC. The chain is built from TRBV4-2 and TRBJ2-7, with D possibly TRBD2 on 5 matching bases. Per the germline V gene, CDR1 is LGHNA and CDR2 is YNFKEQ. The CDR3 length is 15 residues.

Remarks on this clonotype: This clone may be a read error of a much larger clone one base away. The chain carries TRBV11-2 and TRBJ2-3; no firm D call. Per the germline V gene, CDR1 is SGHAT and CDR2 is FQNNGV. The CDR3 extends over 13 amino acids. The CDR3 coding sequence is TGTGCCGGCAGTCACGTAAGGCGGGATACGCAGTATTTT. Its translation is CAGSHVRRDTQYF.

This clonotype was observed many times. V usage is TRBV7-9 and J usage is TRBJ2-3; 8 nucleotides align to TRBD1. V shed 1 base and J 1 base; nucleotides not matched to a gene: 7. This CDR3 comprises 17 residues. Germline V gene data show CDR1 as SEHNR and CDR2 as FQNEAQ (reference sequence). CDR3 loop: CASSLVPGTGGTDTQYF. CDR3 DNA sequence: TGTGCCAGCAGCTTAGTCCCAGGGACAGGAGGCACAGATACGCAGTATTTT.

This clonotype came up many times. This chain joins TRBV29-1 and TRBJ2-4; D perhaps matches TRBD1 (6 bases). The V end was cut by 1 base, the J end by 0 bases, with 19 bases between. Per germline, CDR1 SQVTM and CDR2 ANQGSEA. This CDR3 spans 18 amino acids. In DNA, the CDR3 is TGCAGCGTTGAAGGTCAGGGGCCCGGGCCCCTAGCCAAAAACATTCAGTACTTC. This codes for CSVEGQGPGPLAKNIQYF.

About this clonotype: A much more abundant neighbour one base away suggests this may be a read error. The chain uses TRBV6-5 and TRBJ2-5, with 8 bases that match TRBD1. In germline, CDR1 is MNHEY, CDR2 SVGAGI. The CDR3 spans 15 residues. V shed 4 bases and J 1 base; nucleotides not matched to a gene: 5. Written as DNA, the CDR3 is TGTGCCAGCAGTTGCCCGGACAGGGTCCAAGAGACCCAGTACTTC. Translated, it gives CASSCPDRVQETQYF.

This clonotype was counted ten times or more. The chain links TRBV2 to TRBJ2-1; unclear D gene. Trimming stripped 3 bases from V and 4 bases from J, with 10 bases between. The CDR3 runs 14 residues. Germline V CDR1 and CDR2: SNHLY, FYNNEI. CDR3 in amino acids: CASSDSYIYNEQFF. The CDR3 nucleotides read TGTGCCAGCAGTGATAGTTATATTTACAATGAGCAGTTCTTC.

This clonotype was counted ten times or more. The gene calls are TRBV5-1 and TRBJ2-7; D might be TRBD1 (6 bases). In germline, CDR1 is SGHRS, CDR2 YFSETQ. There are 14 residues in the CDR3. V lost 7 bases to trimming and J lost 1 base, with 15 bases between them. CDR3 sequence: CASSMLGGSYEQYF. CDR3 coding DNA: TGCGCCAGCTCCATGTTAGGGGGTTCCTACGAGCAGTACTTC.

At least ten counts were recorded for this clonotype. The chain uses TRBV24-1 and TRBJ1-1, with D possibly being TRBD1 (6 bases). Germline V CDR1 and CDR2: KGHDR, SFDVKD. Deletions cut 4 bases from V and 5 bases from J, with 16 bases between. This CDR3 is built from 15 residues. CDR3 DNA sequence: TGTGCCACCAGTGAACGCCAGGGGCGAGGTACTGAAGCTTTCTTT. Translated, it gives CATSERQGRGTEAFF.

This clonotype was counted at least ten times. V is TRBV30 and J is TRBJ2-3, with 8 bases lining up with TRBD2. Germline CDR1 is GTSNPN and CDR2 is SVGIG (reference sequence). Trimming cost V 5 bases and J 6 bases; bases outside gene matches: 13. The CDR3 is made up of 15 amino acids. Here the CDR3 reads CAWAALAGGLDTQYF. The CDR3 nucleotides read TGTGCCTGGGCGGCCCTAGCGGGTGGACTCGATACGCAGTATTTT. The full variable domain, in which reference TRBV30 and TRBJ2-3 provide the parts outside the CDR3, is SQTIHQWPATLVQPVGSPLSLECTVEGTSNPNLYWYRQAAGRGLQLLFYSVGIGQISSEVPQNLSASRPQDRQFILSSKKLLLSDSGFYLCAWAALAGGLDTQYFGPGTRLTVL.

This clonotype came up a few times. J is TRBJ1-2 and V is TRBV5-6; no reliable D call. The CDR3 has 12 residues. Germline CDR1 reads SGHDT; CDR2 reads YYEEEE. V lost 0 bases and J lost 8, with 8 bases in between. The CDR3 sequence is CASSLANSGYTF. The CDR3 coding sequence is TGTGCCAGCAGCTTGGCCAACTCGGGCTACACCTTC.

There are many counts of this clonotype. The V call is TRBV19, the J call TRBJ1-1; tentatively, D is TRBD1 (5 bases). V was clipped by 5 bases and J by 2 bases, with 15 bases between them. Germline loops: CDR1 LNHDA, CDR2 SQIVND (reference sequence). The CDR3 covers 15 residues. In nucleotides, the CDR3 is TGTGCCAGTAGTGCCTGGGAGGGACTTAACACTGAAGCTTTCTTT. Its translation is CASSAWEGLNTEAFF. Based on the CDR3 plus reference TRBV19 and TRBJ1-1, the full variable domain is DGGITQSPKYLFRKEGQNVTLSCEQNLNHDAMYWYRQDPGQGLRLIYYSQIVNDFQKGDIAEGYSVSREKKESFPLTVTSAQKNPTAFYLCASSAWEGLNTEAFFGQGTRLTVV.